Presented here are 15 T cell receptor beta chains from one specimen sequenced in a study of T cells in women clearing cervical HPV infection. The assay was immunoSEQ multiplex PCR, and TCRdb's table has in-frame clones only and misses some. This repertoire includes 20,000 to 25,000 clones. Sequenced input: blood buffy coat. Receptors were obtained from a woman aged 18-70 years with a cervical HPV16 infection that either progressed to CIN3+ or cleared (not recorded which).

Concerning this clone: The CDR3 is cut off 3 residues early in the read; its end comes from the germline J gene. The chain recombines TRBV7-2 with TRBJ2-5; TRBD1 might be the D (5 bases). The CDR3 runs 15 residues. CDR1 and CDR2 (germline): SGHTA, FQGNSA. V was pared by 2 bases and J by 5 bases, with 15 bases between. Here the CDR3 reads CASSLQTAKGETQYF. The CDR3 bases that were read are TGTGCCAGCAGCTTACAAACCGCAAAGGGGGAGACC. Full variable domain (remainder filled in from reference TRBV7-2 and TRBJ2-5): GAGVSQSPSNKVTEKGKDVELRCDPISGHTALYWYRQSLGQGLEFLIYFQGNSAPDKSGLPSDRFSAERTGGSVSTLTIQRTQQEDSAVYLCASSLQTAKGETQYFGPGTRLLVL.

Concerning this clone itself: Read sequence stops 3 residues before the CDR3 end, and the germline J gene provides the missing end. This chain links TRBV7-9 with TRBJ1-6; TRBD1 matches 7 bases. This CDR3 has 14 residues. Germline-derived CDR1 and CDR2 are SEHNR and FQNEAQ (reference sequence). The ends lost 1 base at V and 10 bases at J; junction bases unmatched: 4. CDR3 amino acids: CASSLEGGLSPLHF. The sequenced CDR3 bases are TGTGCCAGCAGCTTAGAAGGGGGCCTCTCACCC.

As concerns this clone: The sequence runs out 3 residues before the end of the CDR3; the remainder is reconstructed from the germline J gene. The chain joins TRBV28 to TRBJ1-5; 7 bases agree with TRBD1. The CDR3 length is 18 residues. CDR1 MDHEN and CDR2 SYDVKM come from the germline V gene. V lost 8 bases, J lost 3 bases, and 19 bases stayed unmatched. The CDR3 reads CASDPKGYRDSPNQPQHF. The part of the CDR3 DNA that was read is TGTGCCAGCGACCCTAAGGGGTACCGGGACAGCCCCAATCAGCCC.

Concerning this clone itself: Read data end 3 residues before the CDR3 end; the end is taken from the germline J gene. V and J are TRBV20-1 and TRBJ2-1, with TRBD2 matching 13 bases. Germline V gene data show CDR1 as DFQATT and CDR2 as SNEGSKA (reference sequence). J was trimmed by 0 bases and V by 1 base; bases with no gene match: 6. The CDR3 spans 18 residues. The DNA read from the CDR3 is TGCAGTGCTAGAGGAACTAGCGGGAGGGAGAGCTCCTACAATGAG. Translation gives CSARGTSGRESSYNE. The whole CDR3 region reads CSARGTSGRESSYNEQFF.

A word on this clone: The read ends 3 residues shy of where the CDR3 ends; the end is completed using the germline J gene. The rearrangement uses TRBV5-1 and TRBJ2-5, with D uncertain. CDR1 and CDR2 from the germline V gene are SGHRS and YFSETQ. Trimming removed 1 base at V and 5 bases at J, with 12 bases between. The CDR3 has 14 residues. The CDR3 loop reads CASSLIRPRETQYF. CDR3 DNA, as far as it was read: TGCGCCAGCAGCTTGATTCGTCCGAGGGAGACC. Complete variable domain (other parts from reference TRBV5-1 and TRBJ2-5): KAGVTQTPRYLIKTRGQQVTLSCSPISGHRSVSWYQQTPGQGLQFLFEYFSETQRNKGNFPGRFSGRQFSNSRSEMNVSTLELGDSALYLCASSLIRPRETQYFGPGTRLLVL.

For this clone: The read falls 3 residues short of the CDR3 end, and the missing part is taken from the germline J gene. The rearrangement joins TRBV5-1 to TRBJ2-1; D is uncertain. The germline CDR1 and CDR2 sequences are SGHRS and YFSETQ. Trimming removed 4 bases from V and 8 bases from J, with 16 bases in between. The CDR3 runs 14 residues. This chain's CDR3 is CASSTTSGEDEQFF. CDR3 DNA, as far as it was read: TGCGCCAGCAGCACCACCTCAGGCGAGGATGAG. The variable domain in full, with the rest retrieved from reference TRBV5-1 and TRBJ2-1, is KAGVTQTPRYLIKTRGQQVTLSCSPISGHRSVSWYQQTPGQGLQFLFEYFSETQRNKGNFPGRFSGRQFSNSRSEMNVSTLELGDSALYLCASSTTSGEDEQFFGPGTRLTVL.

As concerns this clone: The read ends 3 residues before the CDR3 terminus; that terminus is restored from the germline J gene. The chain has TRBV19 and TRBJ2-3; the match to TRBD2 covers 7 bases. CDR3 length: 19 residues. V dropped 3 bases and J dropped 2; count of bases not matched to a gene: 17. From germline, CDR1 is LNHDA and CDR2 SQIVND (reference sequence). CDR3 DNA (partial): TGTGCCAGTAGTATGGTAGGGCGTTTGGCTAGCGGCAACACAGATACG. Translating gives CASSMVGRLASGNTDT. The whole CDR3 region reads CASSMVGRLASGNTDTQYF.

A remark on this clone: The CDR3 end is not reached by the read, which stops 3 residues before it; the germline J gene fills it in. This chain connects TRBV29-1 to TRBJ2-1; D not resolved. The CDR3 runs to 12 residues. Per germline, CDR1 SQVTM and CDR2 ANQGSEA. The ends were cut back, 4 bases at V and 6 bases at J, with 10 bases in the middle. CDR3 DNA, as far as it was read: TGCAGCGTTGGCCAGGTAATCAATGAG. Protein product: CSVGQVINE. The whole CDR3 reads CSVGQVINEQFF.

Details on this clone: The read stops 3 residues short of the end of the CDR3; the missing end is completed from the germline J gene. V is TRBV7-9 and J is TRBJ2-2; D remains unclear. Deletions cut 1 base from V and 1 base from J, with 7 bases between. The CDR3 consists of 15 residues. Germline CDR1 and CDR2: SEHNR and FQNEAQ (reference sequence). The CDR3 sequence: CASSLVSQNTGELFF. The part of the CDR3 DNA that was read is TGTGCCAGCAGCTTAGTCTCACAGAACACCGGGGAG.

About this clone itself: The read ends 3 residues shy of where the CDR3 ends; the end is completed using the germline J gene. This chain links TRBV11-3 with TRBJ1-2, with D possibly TRBD1 on 6 matching bases. CDR3 length: 12 amino acids. The germline CDR1 and CDR2 sequences are SGHNT and YENEEA. V lost 8 bases and J 7 bases, leaving 14 bases between the germline ends. CDR3 DNA, as far as it was read: TGTGCCAGCTCGGCAGGGGTCGGTGGC. Amino acids: CASSAGVGG. The full CDR3 protein reads CASSAGVGGYTF. Looking up the rest from reference TRBV11-3 and TRBJ1-2 gives the full variable domain: EAGVVQSPRYKIIEKKQPVAFWCNPISGHNTLYWYLQNLGQGPELLIRYENEEAVDDSQLPKDRFSAERLKGVDSTLKIQPAELGDSAVYLCASSAGVGGYTFGSGTRLTVV.

As concerns this clone: The read halts 3 residues ahead of the CDR3 end, with the missing end drawn from the germline J gene. The chain joins TRBV30 to TRBJ1-2; D unresolved. CDR3 length: 13 amino acids. Trimming removed 5 bases from V and 2 bases from J, with 12 bases in between. The V gene's germline CDR1 is GTSNPN and CDR2 SVGIG (reference sequence). The CDR3 reads CAWSVGENYGYTF. The CDR3 bases that were read are TGTGCCTGGTCCGTCGGGGAGAACTATGGC.

As to this clone: The read gets to within 3 residues of the CDR3 end, and the germline J gene fills in the rest. The V and J genes are TRBV20-1 and TRBJ1-2; D is perhaps TRBD1 (6 bases). The CDR3 runs to 13 residues. V was trimmed by 4 bases and J by 5 bases, leaving 14 bases between them. CDR1 and CDR2 (germline): DFQATT, SNEGSKA (reference sequence). CDR3 amino acids: CSATPQTGYGYTF. The CDR3 DNA, read in part, is TGCAGTGCTACTCCGCAAACAGGGTATGGC.

As for this clone: The read is 3 residues too short to cover the CDR3 end, so that end is filled in from the germline J gene. The chain couples TRBV7-8 to TRBJ2-2; 10 bases map to TRBD2. The CDR3 contains 16 residues. Trimming took 7 bases from V and 5 from J; bases not matched to a gene: 10. Germline CDR1 is SGHVS and CDR2 is FQNEAQ. The sequenced CDR3 bases are TGTGCCAGCACCGAAGGGACTAGCGTAAAGACCGGGGAG. It specifies CASTEGTSVKTGE. From start to end, the CDR3 is CASTEGTSVKTGELFF.

Of note for this clone: The read gets to within 3 residues of the CDR3 end, and the germline J gene fills in the rest. V is TRBV2 and J is TRBJ2-5, with 7 bases matching TRBD2. The germline gives CDR1 SNHLY, CDR2 FYNNEI. This CDR3 has 14 residues. Germline trimming cut 3 bases from V and 4 bases from J; bases unmatched to any gene: 5. The CDR3 spells CASSEGPSGETQYF. CDR3 bases read: TGTGCCAGCAGTGAGGGGCCTAGCGGAGAGACC.

Comment on this clone: The read stops 3 residues short of the end of the CDR3; the missing end is completed from the germline J gene. V and J are TRBV19 and TRBJ2-1, with a tentative D call TRBD1 (6 bases). V lost 3 bases and J 9 bases, leaving 18 bases between the germline ends. Per germline, CDR1 LNHDA and CDR2 SQIVND (reference sequence). The CDR3 is 15 residues long. The sequenced CDR3 bases are TGTGCCAGTAGTATTAAAACAGGGCAGTCCGGTGAG. Translating gives CASSIKTGQSGE. In full, the CDR3 is CASSIKTGQSGEQFF.